The clone carrying this T cell receptor (beta chain) was observed a handful of times. Its cognate antigen is unknown. This specimen comes from a study of naive and memory T cell subsets. Notes on the study in general: There was no ground truth to check naive and memory subset results. Over 90% of naive TCR sequences appeared only once, unlike memory subsets. A few larger clonotypes appeared in naive repertoires, especially CD8, possibly memory cells re-expressing CD45RA.

Both TRBC1 and TRBC2 were covered by a beta constant-region primer of two equimolar oligonucleotides. Ligated cDNA was amplified by four rounds of PCR with nested alpha and beta constant-region primers and SP2. TCRdb fed the UMI-ligation and nested PCR reads into MiXCR, producing one record per CDR3 protein. The table includes roughly 140,000 distinct CDR3 sequences, under 25% detected once. Germline-derived CDR1 and CDR2 are SEHNR and FQNEAQ (reference sequence). The CDR3 has 14 residues. With 1 base removed from V and 6 bases from J, the gap between germline ends came to 11 bases. The sequencing sample was made of naive CD8+ T cells from blood. The receptor's source is a human donor in good health. The chain combines TRBV7-9 with TRBJ2-3; D unclear. Written as DNA, the CDR3 is TGTGCCAGCAGCTTAGACGAAGGGTTGGATACGCAGTATTTT. It is translated as CASSLDEGLDTQYF.